Following are 27 T cell receptor beta chains from one sample sequenced in a study of shared clonotypes between healthy human individuals. Some clones are missing from TCRdb's copy, which holds only in-frame ones; the method was immunoSEQ multiplex PCR. The sample shows 2 million to 3 million clones, 80% to 95% of them seen only once. The material sequenced was naive CD4+ T cells from PBMCs. As for subset: CD45RA+ positively selected. The receptor set was obtained from a man between 18 and 29 years old in good health. Some clones in this sample may be carry-over from other donors' samples.

J is TRBJ1-1 and V is TRBV7-3, with TRBD1 as a possible D gene (5 bases). Germline CDR1 is SGHTA and CDR2 is FQGTGA. The CDR3 extends over 14 amino acids. V was shortened by 2 bases and J by 4 bases, with 11 bases between the two germline ends. This CDR3 reads CASSLEGQATEAFF. The CDR3 coding sequence is TGTGCCAGCAGCTTAGAGGGGCAGGCCACTGAAGCTTTCTTT.

This chain connects TRBV9 to TRBJ2-1; tentative D call: TRBD1 (6 bases). Germline CDR1 is SGDLS and CDR2 is YYNGEE. CDR3 size: 15 residues. Trimming stripped 2 bases from V and 7 bases from J, with 16 bases between. The CDR3 here is CASSVSSGDWNEQFF. DNA for the CDR3: TGTGCCAGCAGCGTGTCATCAGGGGATTGGAATGAGCAGTTCTTC.

This clone occurred once. The chain links TRBV9 to TRBJ1-1; D uncertain. From germline, CDR1 is SGDLS and CDR2 YYNGEE. This CDR3 is 15 amino acids long. Trimming stripped 1 base from V and 0 bases from J, with 10 bases between. In nucleotides, the CDR3 is TGTGCCAGCAGCGTATTGGGCGGGCTGAACACTGAAGCTTTCTTT. Encoded protein: CASSVLGGLNTEAFF. Drawing the rest from reference TRBV9 and TRBJ1-1, the complete variable domain is DSGVTQTPKHLITATGQRVTLRCSPRSGDLSVYWYQQSLDQGLQFLIQYYNGEERAKGNILERFSAQQFPDLHSELNLSSLELGDSALYFCASSVLGGLNTEAFFGQGTRLTVV.

The V and J genes are TRBV29-1 and TRBJ2-1; TRBD1 agrees at 8 bases. V shed 5 bases, J shed 4 bases, and the junction held 4 bases outside the gene matches. This CDR3 contains 13 residues. CDR1 and CDR2 (germline): SQVTM, ANQGSEA. CDR3: CSVSGQVYNEQFF. The CDR3 DNA reads as TGCAGCGTTTCGGGACAGGTATACAATGAGCAGTTCTTC.

The V call is TRBV7-2, the J call TRBJ2-1; no clear D gene. The CDR3 consists of 16 residues. Germline V gives CDR1 SGHTA, CDR2 FQGNSA. V was cut by 1 base and J by 4 bases, with 14 bases left in between. CDR3 nucleotide sequence: TGTGCCAGCAGCTTAGATCGATGGCGAGGTTACAATGAGCAGTTCTTC. Translation: CASSLDRWRGYNEQFF.

This clone was seen only once. The chain joins TRBV7-9 to TRBJ2-1; D tentatively fits TRBD1 or TRBD2 (8 bases each). Trimming took 4 bases from V and 12 from J, leaving 19 bases between them. This CDR3 is built from 14 residues. Germline CDR1 reads SEHNR; CDR2 reads FQNEAQ (reference sequence). CDR3 coding DNA: TGTGCCAGCAGCTCGGGACTAGGGGACAGGCCGCAGTTCTTC. Protein: CASSSGLGDRPQFF.

This clone showed up just a few times. V is TRBV30 and J is TRBJ1-5, with TRBD1 identical over 8 bases. This CDR3 has 13 residues. With 2 bases clipped from V and 7 bases from J, the junction kept 4 bases outside the gene matches. Germline V gives CDR1 GTSNPN, CDR2 SVGIG (reference sequence). This CDR3 is CAWSQGARQPQHF. The CDR3 nucleotides read TGTGCCTGGAGTCAGGGGGCAAGGCAGCCCCAGCATTTT. Using reference TRBV30 and TRBJ1-5 for the parts outside the CDR3, the full variable domain is SQTIHQWPATLVQPVGSPLSLECTVEGTSNPNLYWYRQAAGRGLQLLFYSVGIGQISSEVPQNLSASRPQDRQFILSSKKLLLSDSGFYLCAWSQGARQPQHFGDGTRLSIL.

With regard to this clone: Other DNA sequences in the sample encode the same CDR3. This sequence joins TRBV18 and TRBJ1-1; 7 bases align to TRBD1. Germline CDR1 KGHSH, CDR2 LQKENI. The length of the CDR3 is 13 residues. V was clipped by 5 bases and J by 1 base; unmatched bases: 1. The CDR3 is CASSSGGNTEAFF. DNA for the CDR3: TGTGCCAGCTCATCAGGGGGGAACACTGAAGCTTTCTTT.

This chain links TRBV11-2 with TRBJ2-1; D remains ambiguous. Germline assignment: CDR1 SGHAT and CDR2 FQNNGV. V dropped 3 bases and J dropped 8 bases, with 14 bases sitting between them. The CDR3 runs to 14 residues. CDR3 region: CASSLLGRPHEQFF. In DNA, the CDR3 is TGTGCCAGCAGCTTGCTGGGAAGACCGCATGAGCAGTTCTTC.

The chain links TRBV15 to TRBJ2-1; D is possibly TRBD1 (6 bases). This CDR3 region has 18 residues. Germline V lookup: CDR1 LNHNV, CDR2 YYDKDF (reference sequence). The ends were cut back, 5 bases at V and 0 bases at J, with 20 bases in the middle. The CDR3 region has the DNA TGTGCCACCAGCGTTTATCCCCGGGACACCCTCTCCTACAATGAGCAGTTCTTC. Translation: CATSVYPRDTLSYNEQFF.

This clone has only a few counts. The V gene is TRBV5-6, the J gene TRBJ1-1; D unresolved. CDR3 length: 11 residues. Trimming left V 8 bases short and J 0 bases short, with 5 bases between. The germline V gene encodes CDR1 SGHDT and CDR2 YYEEEE. In DNA form, the CDR3 reads TGTGCCAGTGGACTGAACACTGAAGCTTTCTTT. As protein: CASGLNTEAFF.

This clone occurred a few times. Different DNA sequences within this sample yield the same CDR3. The chain couples TRBV6-4 to TRBJ2-2; no clear D. Trimming removed 2 bases at V and 1 base at J, with 2 bases between. Per the germline V gene, CDR1 is MRHNA and CDR2 is SNTAGT. This CDR3 comprises 13 residues. The chain's CDR3 is CASSDLNTGELFF. DNA for the CDR3: TGTGCCAGCAGTGACCTGAACACCGGGGAGCTGTTTTTT.

The chain has TRBV7-9 and TRBJ2-7, with D perhaps TRBD1 or TRBD2 (5 bases each). Between the trimmed V and J ends, which lost 4 bases and 0 bases, there was a span of 10 bases. The CDR3 runs 14 residues. Germline V lookup: CDR1 SEHNR, CDR2 FQNEAQ (reference sequence). The CDR3 coding sequence is TGTGCCAGCAGCTGGGACGGAAGCTCCTACGAGCAGTACTTC. Translating gives CASSWDGSSYEQYF.

This sequence joins TRBV6-4 and TRBJ2-7; D may be TRBD2 (5 bases). The CDR3 spans 14 residues. In germline, CDR1 is MRHNA, CDR2 SNTAGT. Trimming cost V 7 bases and J 0 bases, with 13 bases left between them. The CDR3: CASISSGSSYEQYF. The CDR3 DNA sequence: TGTGCCAGCATAAGTTCGGGGAGCTCCTACGAGCAGTACTTC.

The rearrangement uses TRBV6-1 and TRBJ1-3, with D perhaps TRBD1 (5 bases). The CDR3 extends over 13 amino acids. Per the germline V gene, CDR1 is MNHNS and CDR2 is SASEGT. Trimming pared 4 bases from V and 5 bases from J, leaving 9 bases between. DNA for the CDR3: TGTGCCAGCAGTGCGCAGGGCCGAAACACCATATATTTT. Its protein product is CASSAQGRNTIYF.

The V call is TRBV5-1, the J call TRBJ2-5; TRBD1 might be the D (6 bases). Germline assignment: CDR1 SGHRS and CDR2 YFSETQ. V lost 4 bases to trimming and J lost 2 bases, with 9 bases between them. This CDR3 is 13 amino acids long. The CDR3 is CASSTDRQETQYF. The CDR3 DNA reads as TGCGCCAGCAGCACGGACAGACAAGAGACCCAGTACTTC.

The chain has TRBV4-1 and TRBJ2-3, with a possible D match to TRBD2 (7 bases). The CDR3 covers 17 residues. Germline V gives CDR1 MGHRA, CDR2 YSYEKL. Trimming removed 5 bases at V and 0 bases at J, with 18 bases between. CDR3 protein: CASSARSGGSSTDTQYF. The DNA for the CDR3 is TGCGCCAGCAGCGCCCGGTCGGGGGGCTCTAGCACAGATACGCAGTATTTT.

Concerning this clone itself: Other DNA sequences in this sample translate to the same CDR3. V usage is TRBV7-2 and J usage is TRBJ2-7, with D possibly matching TRBD1 (9 bases). The CDR3 spans 17 residues. Trimming left V 1 base short and J 7 bases short, with 23 bases between. Germline V gene data show CDR1 as SGHTA and CDR2 as FQGNSA. CDR3 loop: CASSLVSAGQGLGEQYF. The CDR3 bases are TGTGCCAGCAGCTTAGTTTCTGCGGGACAGGGACTAGGAGAGCAGTACTTC. The full variable domain, rest sourced from reference TRBV7-2 and TRBJ2-7, is GAGVSQSPSNKVTEKGKDVELRCDPISGHTALYWYRQSLGQGLEFLIYFQGNSAPDKSGLPSDRFSAERTGGSVSTLTIQRTQQEDSAVYLCASSLVSAGQGLGEQYFGPGTRLTVT.

This clone showed up just once. This sample includes further DNA sequences coding for the same CDR3. The CDR3 sequence is CASSLSAGSGNTIYF. CDR3 nucleotides: TGTGCCAGCAGCTTATCGGCAGGGTCCGGAAACACCATATATTTT. The chain is built from TRBV7-9 and TRBJ1-3; tentative D call: TRBD1 (5 bases). Trimming removed 2 bases at V and 4 bases at J, with 12 bases between. The CDR3 runs to 15 residues. CDR1 is SEHNR and CDR2 is FQNEAQ in the germline V gene (reference sequence).

V usage is TRBV6-5 and J usage is TRBJ2-7, with D hard to call. CDR3 length equals 12 residues. V shed 8 bases and J shed 5 bases, with 13 bases lying between them. In germline, CDR1 is MNHEY, CDR2 SVGAGI. CDR3 residues: CASSPGSHEQYF. The CDR3 DNA reads as TGTGCCAGCTCCCCCGGGTCCCACGAGCAGTACTTC.

The gene calls are TRBV28 and TRBJ2-5, with D possibly called TRBD1 or TRBD2 (6 bases each). Germline V gives CDR1 MDHEN, CDR2 SYDVKM. V lost 7 bases and J 1 base, leaving 13 bases between the germline ends. This CDR3 is 14 amino acids long. CDR3 bases: TGTGCCAGCACCCCAGGAGGGGGCCAAGAGACCCAGTACTTC. The encoded protein is CASTPGGGQETQYF.

This chain uses TRBV18 with TRBJ2-1, with TRBD1 as a possible D gene (5 bases). The CDR3 has 16 residues. Per the germline V gene, CDR1 is KGHSH and CDR2 is LQKENI. Trimming took 2 bases from V and 7 from J, leaving 18 bases between them. DNA of the CDR3: TGTGCCAGCTCACCAGGGGTAGCAGGGTTAGGAAATGAGCAGTTCTTC. Translating gives CASSPGVAGLGNEQFF.

A few counts support this clone. The rearrangement uses TRBV28 and TRBJ1-1; a weak D match, TRBD1 (6 bases). Germline CDR1 reads MDHEN; CDR2 reads SYDVKM. CDR3 size: 13 residues. The V gene lost 8 bases and the J gene lost 0 bases, with 10 bases spanning the gap. CDR3 sequence (DNA): TGTGCCAGCGAGGGACAAGTGAACACTGAAGCTTTCTTT. Translating gives CASEGQVNTEAFF.

The chain uses TRBV10-1 and TRBJ1-1; possible D gene TRBD1, 6 bases. Germline lookup yields CDR1 WNHNN and CDR2 SYGVQD (reference sequence). The V gene lost 4 bases and the J gene lost 4 bases, with 13 bases spanning the gap. This CDR3 region has 14 residues. CDR3 nucleotide sequence: TGCGCCAGCAGTGCCACCGGGGGCCGCACTGAAGCTTTCTTT. It yields the protein CASSATGGRTEAFF.

The count of this clone is one. The chain carries TRBV27 and TRBJ2-3; 12 bases fit TRBD2. Looked up from germline, CDR1 is MNHEY and CDR2 is SMNVEV (reference sequence). V was clipped by 7 bases and J by 2 bases; unmatched bases: 10. This CDR3 comprises 17 residues. The CDR3, as DNA: TGTGCCAGCAAAGGACTAGCGGGATTTATTCCCACAGATACGCAGTATTTT. Translation: CASKGLAGFIPTDTQYF.

This clone has only one observation. This chain connects TRBV30 to TRBJ2-1; tentative D call: TRBD2 (5 bases). Germline CDR1 is GTSNPN and CDR2 is SVGIG (reference sequence). The CDR3 is made up of 11 amino acids. CDR3 loop: CGAEGYNEQFF. DNA for the CDR3: TGTGGGGCAGAGGGCTACAATGAGCAGTTCTTC.

The V and J genes are TRBV7-3 and TRBJ1-1; TRBD1 might be the D (5 bases). V lost 2 bases and J 2 bases, leaving 15 bases between the germline ends. Germline CDR1 reads SGHTA; CDR2 reads FQGTGA. The CDR3 runs 16 residues. CDR3 in amino acids: CASSLQSQAGNTEAFF. DNA of the CDR3: TGTGCCAGCAGCTTACAATCACAGGCGGGAAACACTGAAGCTTTCTTT. The full variable domain, with the rest looked up from reference TRBV7-3 and TRBJ1-1, is GAGVSQTPSNKVTEKGKYVELRCDPISGHTALYWYRQSLGQGPEFLIYFQGTGAADDSGLPNDRFFAVRPEGSVSTLKIQRTERGDSAVYLCASSLQSQAGNTEAFFGQGTRLTVV.